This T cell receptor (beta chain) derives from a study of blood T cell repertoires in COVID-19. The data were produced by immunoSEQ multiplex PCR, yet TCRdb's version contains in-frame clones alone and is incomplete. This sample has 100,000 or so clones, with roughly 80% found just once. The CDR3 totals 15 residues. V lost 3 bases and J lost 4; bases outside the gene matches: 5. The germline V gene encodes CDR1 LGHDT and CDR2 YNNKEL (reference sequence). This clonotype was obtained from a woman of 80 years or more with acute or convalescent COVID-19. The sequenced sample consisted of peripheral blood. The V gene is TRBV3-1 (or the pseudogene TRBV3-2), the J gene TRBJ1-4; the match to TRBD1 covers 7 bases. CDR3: CASSHLRDSNEKLFF. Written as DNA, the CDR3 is TGTGCCAGCAGCCATTTACGGGACAGTAATGAAAAACTGTTTTTT.